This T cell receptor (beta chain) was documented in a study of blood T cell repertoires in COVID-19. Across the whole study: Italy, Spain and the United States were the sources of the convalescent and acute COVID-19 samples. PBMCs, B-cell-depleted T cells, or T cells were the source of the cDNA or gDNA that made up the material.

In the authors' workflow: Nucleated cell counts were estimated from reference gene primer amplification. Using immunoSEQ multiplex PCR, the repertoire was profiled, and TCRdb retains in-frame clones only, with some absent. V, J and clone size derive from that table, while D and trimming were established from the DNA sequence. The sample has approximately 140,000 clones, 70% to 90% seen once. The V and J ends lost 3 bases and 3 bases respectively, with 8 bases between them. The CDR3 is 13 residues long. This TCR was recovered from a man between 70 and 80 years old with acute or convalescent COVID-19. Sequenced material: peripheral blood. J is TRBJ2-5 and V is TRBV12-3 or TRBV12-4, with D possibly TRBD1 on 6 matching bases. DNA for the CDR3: TGTGCCAGCAGTTTCAGGGGAGAAGAGACCCAGTACTTC. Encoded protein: CASSFRGEETQYF.